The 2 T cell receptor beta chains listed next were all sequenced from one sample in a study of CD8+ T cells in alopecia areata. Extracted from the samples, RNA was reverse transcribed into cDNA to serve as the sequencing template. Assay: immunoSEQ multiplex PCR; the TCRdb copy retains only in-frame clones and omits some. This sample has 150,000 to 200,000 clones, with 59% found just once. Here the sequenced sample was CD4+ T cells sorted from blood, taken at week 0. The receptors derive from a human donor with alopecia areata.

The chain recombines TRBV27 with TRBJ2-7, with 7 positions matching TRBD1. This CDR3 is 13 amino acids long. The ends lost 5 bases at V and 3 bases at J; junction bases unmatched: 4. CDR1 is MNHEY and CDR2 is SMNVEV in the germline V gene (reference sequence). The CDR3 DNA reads TGTGCCAGCAGTAAAAGGACAGGCTACGAGCAGTACTTC. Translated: CASSKRTGYEQYF.

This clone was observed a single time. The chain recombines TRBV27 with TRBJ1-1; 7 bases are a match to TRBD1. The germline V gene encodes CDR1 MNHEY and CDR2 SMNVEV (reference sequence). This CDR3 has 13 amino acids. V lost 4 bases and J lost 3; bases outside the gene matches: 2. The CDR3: CASSSRGYTEAFF. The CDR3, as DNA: TGTGCCAGCAGTTCCAGGGGGTACACTGAAGCTTTCTTT.